Below, 31 T cell receptor beta chains from the same sample are listed, as sequenced in a study of T cell responses to AZD1222 COVID-19 vaccine. Measured with immunoSEQ multiplex PCR; TCRdb has only the in-frame clones, and not every one. The sample shows 250,000 to 300,000 clones, 90% to 95% of them seen only once. The sequencing here drew on peripheral blood, taken 28 days after the second AZD1222 dose. These TCRs come from an adult who received the AZD1222 COVID-19 vaccine.

This clone was observed a few times. The chain employs TRBV19 and TRBJ1-5; D gene unclear. Trimming took 9 bases from V and 0 from J, leaving 9 bases between them. The germline V gene has CDR1 LNHDA and CDR2 SQIVND (reference sequence). This CDR3 is 13 amino acids long. This CDR3 reads CASTRNSNQPQHF. CDR3 bases: TGTGCCAGCACTAGGAATAGCAATCAGCCCCAGCATTTT. Using reference TRBV19 and TRBJ1-5 for the parts outside the CDR3, the full variable domain is DGGITQSPKYLFRKEGQNVTLSCEQNLNHDAMYWYRQDPGQGLRLIYYSQIVNDFQKGDIAEGYSVSREKKESFPLTVTSAQKNPTAFYLCASTRNSNQPQHFGDGTRLSIL.

This clone has only one observation. The chain has TRBV7-2 and TRBJ2-7, with 10 bases matching TRBD1. V was pared by 7 bases and J by 0 bases, with 3 bases of the junction left unmatched. From germline, CDR1 is SGHTA and CDR2 FQGNSA. The CDR3 has 14 amino acids. The CDR3 reads CASTWTGGSYEQYF. The CDR3 nucleotides read TGTGCCAGCACCTGGACAGGGGGCTCCTACGAGCAGTACTTC.

This clone is a singleton in its sample. The chain is built from TRBV2 and TRBJ1-5; TRBD1 matches at 7 bases. Losses at the gene ends were 6 bases for V and 4 bases for J; bases not matched to a gene: 6. The length of the CDR3 is 14 residues. Germline V gene data show CDR1 as SNHLY and CDR2 as FYNNEI. The CDR3, as DNA: TGTGCCAGCAGCCTACAGGGGAGAAATCAGCCCCAGCATTTT. Amino acid sequence: CASSLQGRNQPQHF.

This chain joins TRBV18 and TRBJ1-5, with D tentatively TRBD1 (5 bases). The germline V gene encodes CDR1 KGHSH and CDR2 LQKENI. Trimming removed 3 bases from V and 5 bases from J, with 8 bases in between. The CDR3 extends over 13 amino acids. CDR3 DNA sequence: TGTGCCAGCTCACCGTTGGGGGATCAGCCCCAGCATTTT. It specifies CASSPLGDQPQHF.

The chain has TRBV7-8 and TRBJ2-3, with D perhaps being TRBD1 or TRBD2 (6 bases each). Between the trimmed V and J ends, which lost 5 bases and 4 bases, there was a span of 13 bases. CDR1 and CDR2 from the germline V gene are SGHVS and FQNEAQ. This CDR3 has 14 residues. Written as DNA, the CDR3 is TGTGCCAGCAGCCCCCGGAGGGGGGCAGATACGCAGTATTTT. The encoded protein is CASSPRRGADTQYF.

The chain has TRBV7-9 and TRBJ2-7; no clear D gene. The germline gives CDR1 SEHNR, CDR2 FQNEAQ (reference sequence). The germline V and J ends were trimmed by 6 bases and 2 bases, with 14 bases remaining between them. The CDR3 totals 14 residues. The CDR3 loop reads CASSSTARTYEQYF. CDR3 in DNA: TGTGCCAGCAGTTCGACCGCCCGGACCTACGAGCAGTACTTC.

The chain recombines TRBV5-1 with TRBJ1-6, with TRBD1 matching over 7 bases. CDR3 size: 14 residues. CDR1 is SGHRS and CDR2 is YFSETQ in the germline V gene. Unmatched junction bases numbered 7, after V lost 3 bases and J lost 10 bases. DNA for the CDR3: TGCGCCAGCAGCTGGGACAGCGAAATCTCACCCCTCCACTTT. Encoded protein: CASSWDSEISPLHF.

DNA of the CDR3: TGTGCCAGCTTCAGGGACGGAATGCCGAACTATGGCTACACCTTC. This encodes CASFRDGMPNYGYTF. The chain links TRBV7-2 to TRBJ1-2; TRBD1 might be the D (5 bases). Trimming shortened V by 8 bases and J by 2 bases, and 18 bases separated the two germline ends. The CDR3 consists of 15 residues. The germline gives CDR1 SGHTA, CDR2 FQGNSA.

The chain employs TRBV13 and TRBJ1-2, with 11 bases matching TRBD1. V shed 5 bases and J 8 bases; nucleotides not matched to a gene: 7. From germline, CDR1 is PRHDT and CDR2 FYEKMQ (reference sequence). The CDR3 is 14 residues long. Here the CDR3 reads CASSTGQGAWGYTF. CDR3 DNA sequence: TGTGCCAGCAGCACTGGACAGGGGGCATGGGGCTACACCTTC.

J is TRBJ2-7 and V is TRBV4-2, with 9 bases fitting TRBD2. This CDR3 contains 15 residues. The V segment lost 2 bases and the J segment 4 bases; nucleotides outside the gene matches: 6. Germline-derived CDR1 and CDR2 are LGHNA and YNFKEQ. CDR3 DNA: TGTGCCAGCAGCCAAAACCCGCGGGGGGGGTACGAGCAGTACTTC. This codes for CASSQNPRGGYEQYF.

V gene TRBV6-2 or TRBV6-3 combines with J gene TRBJ2-3, with D perhaps matching TRBD2 (6 bases). The CDR3 consists of 12 residues. V lost 4 bases and J lost 6, with 8 bases in between. Germline CDR1 and CDR2: MNHEY and SVGEGT. DNA of the CDR3: TGTGCCAGCAGTTCGCTAGCGGATACGCAGTATTTT. Encoded protein: CASSSLADTQYF.

This chain joins TRBV5-1 and TRBJ1-2; tentative D call: TRBD1 (6 bases). Trimming cost V 4 bases and J 8 bases, with 18 bases left between them. There are 14 residues in the CDR3. Germline lookup yields CDR1 SGHRS and CDR2 YFSETQ. Here the CDR3 reads CASSPPGGAYGYTF. As DNA, the CDR3 is TGCGCCAGCAGCCCCCCGGGGGGGGCCTACGGCTACACCTTC.

V gene TRBV28 combines with J gene TRBJ2-7; the D gene is possibly TRBD2 (7 bases). Germline-derived CDR1 and CDR2 are MDHEN and SYDVKM. This CDR3 is 13 amino acids long. The V end was cut by 7 bases, the J end by 1 base, with 11 bases between. The CDR3 spells CASKGGASYEQYF. In DNA, the CDR3 is TGTGCCAGCAAGGGGGGGGCTTCCTACGAGCAGTACTTC.

The sample holds one count of this clone. V is TRBV7-3 and J is TRBJ2-3; 7 nucleotides match TRBD1. Germline CDR1 and CDR2: SGHTA and FQGTGA. V gave up 6 bases and J gave up 1 base; unmatched junction bases: 4. The CDR3 runs to 14 residues. As DNA, the CDR3 is TGTGCCAGCAGTTCTGACAGGGGCACAGATACGCAGTATTTT. It codes for CASSSDRGTDTQYF. The full variable domain, with the rest looked up from reference TRBV7-3 and TRBJ2-3, is GAGVSQTPSNKVTEKGKYVELRCDPISGHTALYWYRQSLGQGPEFLIYFQGTGAADDSGLPNDRFFAVRPEGSVSTLKIQRTERGDSAVYLCASSSDRGTDTQYFGPGTRLTVL.

The chain has TRBV5-1 and TRBJ1-2; D not resolved. The germline CDR1 and CDR2 sequences are SGHRS and YFSETQ. The CDR3 is 13 residues long. Trimming stripped 0 bases from V and 4 bases from J, with 7 bases between. CDR3 in amino acids: CASSLAFSYGYTF. CDR3 bases: TGCGCCAGCAGCTTGGCTTTCAGCTATGGCTACACCTTC.

V gene TRBV28 combines with J gene TRBJ2-7; maybe TRBD2 (7 bases). V was trimmed by 3 bases and J by 2 bases, leaving 11 bases between them. The CDR3 is made up of 14 amino acids. Germline CDR1 is MDHEN and CDR2 is SYDVKM. The CDR3 region has the DNA TGTGCCAGCAGTTTGGGGGGGCGCCCCTACGAGCAGTACTTC. Its protein product is CASSLGGRPYEQYF.

This chain uses TRBV18 with TRBJ1-3; D might be TRBD1 (6 bases). The CDR3 has 16 amino acids. The ends were cut back, 0 bases at V and 4 bases at J, with 13 bases in the middle. Germline CDR1 KGHSH, CDR2 LQKENI. The DNA for the CDR3 is TGTGCCAGCTCACCACCCGGAAGGGGGGAAGGAAACACCATATATTTT. Translated, it gives CASSPPGRGEGNTIYF.

This clone showed up just once. The rearrangement joins TRBV28 to TRBJ1-3, with D unresolved. Germline V CDR1 and CDR2: MDHEN, SYDVKM. The ends were cut back, 6 bases at V and 0 bases at J, with 9 bases in the middle. The CDR3 is made up of 14 amino acids. The CDR3 sequence: CASRTPNSGNTIYF. Here the CDR3 DNA reads TGTGCCAGCAGGACACCAAACTCTGGAAACACCATATATTTT. Using reference TRBV28 and TRBJ1-3 for the parts outside the CDR3, the full variable domain is DVKVTQSSRYLVKRTGEKVFLECVQDMDHENMFWYRQDPGLGLRLIYFSYDVKMKEKGDIPEGYSVSREKKERFSLILESASTNQTSMYLCASRTPNSGNTIYFGEGSWLTVV.

V and J are TRBV4-1 and TRBJ1-1; TRBD1 might be the D (5 bases). The V and J ends lost 3 bases and 0 bases respectively, with 11 bases between them. Looked up from germline, CDR1 is MGHRA and CDR2 is YSYEKL. The CDR3 consists of 15 residues. The CDR3, as DNA: TGCGCCAGCAGCCAGGGGGGACGGATGAACACTGAAGCTTTCTTT. Its protein is CASSQGGRMNTEAFF.

The chain joins TRBV28 to TRBJ1-5, with a tentative D call TRBD1 (5 bases). V was shortened by 4 bases and J by 5 bases, with 18 bases between the two germline ends. The CDR3 is made up of 16 amino acids. The V gene's germline CDR1 is MDHEN and CDR2 SYDVKM. The CDR3 is CASSSFPTQGDQPQHF. The CDR3 coding sequence is TGTGCCAGCAGTTCATTCCCGACCCAGGGAGATCAGCCCCAGCATTTT.

The chain couples TRBV7-8 to TRBJ2-1, with 11 bases identical to TRBD1. With 5 bases clipped from V and 7 bases from J, the junction kept 1 base outside the gene matches. CDR3 length equals 13 residues. CDR1 is SGHVS and CDR2 is FQNEAQ in the germline V gene. CDR3 protein: CASSRDRGNEQFF. DNA of the CDR3: TGTGCCAGCAGCAGGGACAGGGGGAATGAGCAGTTCTTC. The full variable domain, in which reference TRBV7-8 and TRBJ2-1 provide the parts outside the CDR3, is GAGVSQSPRYKVAKRGQDVALRCDPISGHVSLFWYQQALGQGPEFLTYFQNEAQLDKSGLPSDRFFAERPEGSVSTLKIQRTQQEDSAVYLCASSRDRGNEQFFGPGTRLTVL.

V is TRBV6-4 and J is TRBJ1-3, with 10 bases lining up with TRBD1. V was clipped by 6 bases and J by 7 bases; unmatched bases: 15. Germline V gene sequence: CDR1 MRHNA, CDR2 SNTAGT. This CDR3 is 17 amino acids long. The CDR3 DNA reads as TGTGCCAGCAGATCCGGGACAGGGGCCCAGTTGCGGAACACCATATATTTT. It codes for CASRSGTGAQLRNTIYF.

This chain joins TRBV28 and TRBJ1-5; the D is unclear. This CDR3 region has 15 residues. Trimming stripped 5 bases from V and 2 bases from J, with 13 bases between. In germline, CDR1 is MDHEN, CDR2 SYDVKM. The CDR3 spells CASSPGGVGNQPQHF. CDR3 sequence (DNA): TGTGCCAGCAGTCCCGGTGGGGTGGGCAATCAGCCCCAGCATTTT.

Concerning this clone itself: Because the CDR3's place on the DNA is in doubt, the DNA is left out and the CDR3 is given as listed by TCRdb. The chain recombines TRBV2 with TRBJ1-3. The CDR3 contains 16 residues when both ends are counted. The germline V gene has CDR1 SNHLY and CDR2 FYNNEI. The CDR3: CASSGLSGHSGNTIYF.

In the case of this clone: This same CDR3 is encoded by further DNA sequences in the sample. V is TRBV5-1 and J is TRBJ1-3; D might be TRBD1 (5 bases). Trimming cost V 0 bases and J 1 base, with 5 bases left between them. Germline V gene lookup returns CDR1 SGHRS and CDR2 YFSETQ. The CDR3 spans 14 residues. Written as DNA, the CDR3 is TGCGCCAGCAGCTTGGAGGGGTCTGGAAACACCATATATTTT. It translates to CASSLEGSGNTIYF.

This clone was counted once. The rearrangement joins TRBV9 to TRBJ2-1, with 7 bases lining up with TRBD2. In germline, CDR1 is SGDLS, CDR2 YYNGEE. V was clipped by 4 bases and J by 0 bases; unmatched bases: 4. The CDR3 loop spans 15 amino acids. The CDR3 nucleotides are TGTGCCAGCAGCCAGGCGGGGGACTCCTACAATGAGCAGTTCTTC. Protein: CASSQAGDSYNEQFF.

J is TRBJ2-3 and V is TRBV11-3; TRBD1 is a possible D gene (5 bases). The germline V gene has CDR1 SGHNT and CDR2 YENEEA. The CDR3 spans 18 residues. The germline V and J ends were trimmed by 8 bases and 1 base, with 25 bases remaining between them. This chain's CDR3 is CASYPRPPPPRGTDTQYF. The CDR3 coding sequence is TGTGCCAGCTACCCCAGACCCCCACCCCCCAGGGGCACAGATACGCAGTATTTT.

The V gene is TRBV20-1, the J gene TRBJ2-7, with D uncertain. Germline V gene sequence: CDR1 DFQATT, CDR2 SNEGSKA (reference sequence). Deletions cut 8 bases from V and 10 bases from J, with 18 bases between. The CDR3 totals 11 residues. This chain's CDR3 is CSPVVGDIQYF. Here the CDR3 DNA reads TGCAGTCCAGTGGTAGGCGATATCCAGTACTTC.

This CDR3 reads CASSLEGLPYNEQFF. For the CDR3, the DNA is TGTGCCAGCAGCTTAGAAGGATTACCCTACAATGAGCAGTTCTTC. The V call is TRBV7-9, the J call TRBJ2-1; D gene ambiguous. This CDR3 has 15 amino acids. V was cut by 1 base and J by 2 bases, with 9 bases left in between. Germline lookup yields CDR1 SEHNR and CDR2 FQNEAQ (reference sequence).

This chain links TRBV27 with TRBJ2-2; 10 positions match TRBD2. The junction had 11 bases not matched to a gene; V was cut back by 6 bases and J by 4 bases. The germline gives CDR1 MNHEY, CDR2 SMNVEV (reference sequence). CDR3 size: 17 residues. The CDR3 here is CASSRLGLAAGTGELFF. In DNA, the CDR3 is TGTGCCAGCAGCCGACTCGGACTAGCGGCAGGCACCGGGGAGCTGTTTTTT.

The chain links TRBV4-2 to TRBJ2-7; D unclear. The CDR3 covers 16 residues. Germline assignment: CDR1 LGHNA and CDR2 YNFKEQ. Trimming shortened V by 0 bases and J by 2 bases, and 14 bases separated the two germline ends. The CDR3 sequence: CASSQEGAASAYEQYF. The CDR3 nucleotides read TGTGCCAGCAGCCAAGAAGGTGCGGCCAGCGCCTACGAGCAGTACTTC.